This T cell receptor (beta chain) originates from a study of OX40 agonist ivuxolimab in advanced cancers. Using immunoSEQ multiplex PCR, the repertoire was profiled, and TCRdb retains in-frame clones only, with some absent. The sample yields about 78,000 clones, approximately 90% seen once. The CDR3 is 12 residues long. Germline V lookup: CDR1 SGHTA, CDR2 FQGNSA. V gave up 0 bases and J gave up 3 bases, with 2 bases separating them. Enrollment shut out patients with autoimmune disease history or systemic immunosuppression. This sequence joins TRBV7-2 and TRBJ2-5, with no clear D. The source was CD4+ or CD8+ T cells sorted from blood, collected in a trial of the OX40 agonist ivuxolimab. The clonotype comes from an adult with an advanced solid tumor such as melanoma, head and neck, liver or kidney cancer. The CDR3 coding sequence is TGTGCCAGCAGCTTAGCGAAAGAGACCCAGTACTTC. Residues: CASSLAKETQYF. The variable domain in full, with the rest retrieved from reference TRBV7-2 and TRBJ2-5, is GAGVSQSPSNKVTEKGKDVELRCDPISGHTALYWYRQSLGQGLEFLIYFQGNSAPDKSGLPSDRFSAERTGGSVSTLTIQRTQQEDSAVYLCASSLAKETQYFGPGTRLLVL.